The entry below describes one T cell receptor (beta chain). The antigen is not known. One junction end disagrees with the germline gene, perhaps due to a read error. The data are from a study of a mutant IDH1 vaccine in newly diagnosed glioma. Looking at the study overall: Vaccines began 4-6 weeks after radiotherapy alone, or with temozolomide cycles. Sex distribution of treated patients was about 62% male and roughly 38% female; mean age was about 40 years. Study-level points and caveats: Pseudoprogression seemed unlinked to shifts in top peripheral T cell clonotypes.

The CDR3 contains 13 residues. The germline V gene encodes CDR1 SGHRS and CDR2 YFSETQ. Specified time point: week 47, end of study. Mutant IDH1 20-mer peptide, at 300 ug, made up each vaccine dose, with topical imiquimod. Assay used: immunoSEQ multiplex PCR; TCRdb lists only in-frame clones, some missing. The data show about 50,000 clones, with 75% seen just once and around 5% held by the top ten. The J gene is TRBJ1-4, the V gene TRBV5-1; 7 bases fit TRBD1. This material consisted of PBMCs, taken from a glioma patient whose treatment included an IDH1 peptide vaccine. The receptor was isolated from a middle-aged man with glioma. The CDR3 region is CASSLTGAENLFF. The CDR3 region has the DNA TGCGCCAGCAGCTTGACAGGGGCAGAAAATCTGTTTTTT.